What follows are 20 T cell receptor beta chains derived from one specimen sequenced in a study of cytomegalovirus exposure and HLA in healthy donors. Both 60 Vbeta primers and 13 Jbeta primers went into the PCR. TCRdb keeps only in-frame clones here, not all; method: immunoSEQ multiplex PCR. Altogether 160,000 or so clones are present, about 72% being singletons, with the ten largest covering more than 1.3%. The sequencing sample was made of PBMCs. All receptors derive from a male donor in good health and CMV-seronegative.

The CDR3 DNA sequence: TGTGCCAGCAGTGTCGGACAGGGGACCAATGAGCAGTTCTTC. Protein: CASSVGQGTNEQFF. The chain couples TRBV6-4 to TRBJ2-1, with TRBD1 identical over 9 bases. The germline V gene encodes CDR1 MRHNA and CDR2 SNTAGT. Trimming cost V 4 bases and J 6 bases; bases outside gene matches: 4. The CDR3 is 14 amino acids.

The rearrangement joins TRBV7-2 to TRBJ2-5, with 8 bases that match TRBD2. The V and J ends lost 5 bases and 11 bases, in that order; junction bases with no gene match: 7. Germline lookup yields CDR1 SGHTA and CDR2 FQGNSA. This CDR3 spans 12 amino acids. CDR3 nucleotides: TGTGCCAGCAGCCTCGACGGGAGGGAGCAGTACTTC. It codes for CASSLDGREQYF.

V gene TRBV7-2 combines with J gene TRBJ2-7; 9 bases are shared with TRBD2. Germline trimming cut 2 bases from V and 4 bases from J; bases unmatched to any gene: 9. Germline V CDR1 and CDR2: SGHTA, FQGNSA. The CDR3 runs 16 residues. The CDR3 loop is CASSLQAGAGGYEQYF. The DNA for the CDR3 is TGTGCCAGCAGCTTACAGGCGGGAGCGGGGGGATACGAGCAGTACTTC.

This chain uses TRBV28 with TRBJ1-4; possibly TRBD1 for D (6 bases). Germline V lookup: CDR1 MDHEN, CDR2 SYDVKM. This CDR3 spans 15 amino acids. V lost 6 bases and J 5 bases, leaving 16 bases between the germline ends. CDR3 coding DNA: TGTGCCAGCAGCTCCCGAGGTAGGGGGAATGAAAAACTGTTTTTT. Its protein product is CASSSRGRGNEKLFF. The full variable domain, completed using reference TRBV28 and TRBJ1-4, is DVKVTQSSRYLVKRTGEKVFLECVQDMDHENMFWYRQDPGLGLRLIYFSYDVKMKEKGDIPEGYSVSREKKERFSLILESASTNQTSMYLCASSSRGRGNEKLFFGSGTQLSVL.

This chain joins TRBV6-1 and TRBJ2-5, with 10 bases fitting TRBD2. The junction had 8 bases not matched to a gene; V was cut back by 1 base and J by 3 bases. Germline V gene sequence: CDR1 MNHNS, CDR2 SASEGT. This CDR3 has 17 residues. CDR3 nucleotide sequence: TGTGCCAGCAGTGAAGAGGTTGCTAGCGGGGGTGAAGAGACCCAGTACTTC. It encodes CASSEEVASGGEETQYF.

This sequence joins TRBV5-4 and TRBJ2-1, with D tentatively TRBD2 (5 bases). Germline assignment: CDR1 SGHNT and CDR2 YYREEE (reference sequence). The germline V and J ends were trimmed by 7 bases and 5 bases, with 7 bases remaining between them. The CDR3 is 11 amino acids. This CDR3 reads CASGRDNEQFF. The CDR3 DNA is TGTGCCAGCGGGCGGGACAATGAGCAGTTCTTC.

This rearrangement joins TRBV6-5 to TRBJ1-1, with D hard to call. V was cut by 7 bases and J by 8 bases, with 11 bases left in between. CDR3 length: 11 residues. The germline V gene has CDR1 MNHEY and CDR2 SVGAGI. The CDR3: CASTRRGEAFF. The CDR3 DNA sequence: TGTGCCAGCACTCGCCGAGGAGAAGCTTTCTTT.

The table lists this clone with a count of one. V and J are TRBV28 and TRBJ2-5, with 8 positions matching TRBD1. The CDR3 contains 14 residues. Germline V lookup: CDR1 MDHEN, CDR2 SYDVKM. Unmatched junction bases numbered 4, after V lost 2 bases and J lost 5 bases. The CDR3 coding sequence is TGTGCCAGCAGTTTAGCAGGGGGCGGGGAGACCCAGTACTTC. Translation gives CASSLAGGGETQYF.

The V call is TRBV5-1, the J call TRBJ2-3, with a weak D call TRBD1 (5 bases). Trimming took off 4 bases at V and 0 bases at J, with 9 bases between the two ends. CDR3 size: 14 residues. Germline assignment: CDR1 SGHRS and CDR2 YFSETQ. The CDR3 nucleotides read TGCGCCAGCAGCCCGGACACTAGCACAGATACGCAGTATTTT. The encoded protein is CASSPDTSTDTQYF.

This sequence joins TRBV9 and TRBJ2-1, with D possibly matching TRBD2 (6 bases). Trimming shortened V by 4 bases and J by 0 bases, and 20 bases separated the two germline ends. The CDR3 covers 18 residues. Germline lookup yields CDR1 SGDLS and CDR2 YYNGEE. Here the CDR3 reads CASSPIAIAANSYNEQFF. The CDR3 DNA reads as TGTGCCAGCAGCCCAATCGCGATAGCGGCAAACTCCTACAATGAGCAGTTCTTC.

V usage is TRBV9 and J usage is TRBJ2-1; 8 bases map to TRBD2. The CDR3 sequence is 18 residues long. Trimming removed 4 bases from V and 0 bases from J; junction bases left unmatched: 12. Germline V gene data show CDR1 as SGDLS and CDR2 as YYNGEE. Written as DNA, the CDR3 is TGTGCCAGCAGCCCCTTAACGGGAGGGGGTCTCTCCTACAATGAGCAGTTCTTC. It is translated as CASSPLTGGGLSYNEQFF.

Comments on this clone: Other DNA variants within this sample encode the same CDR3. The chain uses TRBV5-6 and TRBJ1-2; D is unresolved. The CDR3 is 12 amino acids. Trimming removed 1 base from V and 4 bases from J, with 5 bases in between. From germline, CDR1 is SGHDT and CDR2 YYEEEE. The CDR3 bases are TGTGCCAGCAGCTTGACATCCTATGGCTACACCTTC. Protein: CASSLTSYGYTF.

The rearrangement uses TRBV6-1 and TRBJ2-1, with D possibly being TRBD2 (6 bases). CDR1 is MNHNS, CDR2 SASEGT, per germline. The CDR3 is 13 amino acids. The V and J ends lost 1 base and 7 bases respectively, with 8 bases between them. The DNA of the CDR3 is TGTGCCAGCAGTGAAGTTCGGGGGAATGAGCAGTTCTTC. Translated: CASSEVRGNEQFF.

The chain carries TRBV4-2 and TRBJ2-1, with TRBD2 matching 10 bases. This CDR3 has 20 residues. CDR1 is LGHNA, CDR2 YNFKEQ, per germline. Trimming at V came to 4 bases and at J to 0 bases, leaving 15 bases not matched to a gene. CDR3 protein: CASSPVSGLAEISSYNEQFF. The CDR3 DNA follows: TGTGCCAGCAGCCCGGTGTCCGGACTAGCGGAGATTAGCTCCTACAATGAGCAGTTCTTC.

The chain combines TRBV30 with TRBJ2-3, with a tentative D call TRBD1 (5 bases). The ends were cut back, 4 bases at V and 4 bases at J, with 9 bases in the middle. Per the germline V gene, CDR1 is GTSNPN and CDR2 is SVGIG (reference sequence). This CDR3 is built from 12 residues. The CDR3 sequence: CAWTPGSDTQYF. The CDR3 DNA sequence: TGTGCCTGGACGCCAGGGTCAGATACGCAGTATTTT.

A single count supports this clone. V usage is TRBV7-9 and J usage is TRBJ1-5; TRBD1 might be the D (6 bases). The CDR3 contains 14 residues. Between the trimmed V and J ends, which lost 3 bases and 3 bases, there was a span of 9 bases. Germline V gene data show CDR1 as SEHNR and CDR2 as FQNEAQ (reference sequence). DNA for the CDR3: TGTGCCAGCAGCTTGGCAGGGGCCAATCAGCCCCAGCATTTT. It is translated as CASSLAGANQPQHF. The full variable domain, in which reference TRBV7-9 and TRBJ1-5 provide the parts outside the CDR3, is DTGVSQNPRHKITKRGQNVTFRCDPISEHNRLYWYRQTLGQGPEFLTYFQNEAQLEKSRLLSDRFSAERPKGSFSTLEIQRTEQGDSAMYLCASSLAGANQPQHFGDGTRLSIL.

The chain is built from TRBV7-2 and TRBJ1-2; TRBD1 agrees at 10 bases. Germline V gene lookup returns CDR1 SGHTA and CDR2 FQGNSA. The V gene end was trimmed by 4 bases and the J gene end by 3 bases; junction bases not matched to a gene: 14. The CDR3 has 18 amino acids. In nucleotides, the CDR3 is TGTGCCAGCAGCTGGATCCCGGGACAGGGGAGATCACACTATGGCTACACCTTC. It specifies CASSWIPGQGRSHYGYTF.

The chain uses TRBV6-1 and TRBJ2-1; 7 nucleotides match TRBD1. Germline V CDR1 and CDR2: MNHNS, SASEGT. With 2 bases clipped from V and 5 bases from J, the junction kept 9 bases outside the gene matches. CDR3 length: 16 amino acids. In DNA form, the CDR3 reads TGTGCCAGCAGTGAAAGGCGCCGGGACAGAAACAATGAGCAGTTCTTC. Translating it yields CASSERRRDRNNEQFF.

This CDR3 reads CASSSGLRTYEQYF. Written as DNA, the CDR3 is TGTGCCAGCAGCTCCGGACTGAGAACCTACGAGCAGTACTTC. V is TRBV5-6 and J is TRBJ2-7; D may be TRBD2 (5 bases). The CDR3 runs 14 residues. The V end was cut by 3 bases, the J end by 2 bases, with 12 bases between. Germline V gene lookup returns CDR1 SGHDT and CDR2 YYEEEE.

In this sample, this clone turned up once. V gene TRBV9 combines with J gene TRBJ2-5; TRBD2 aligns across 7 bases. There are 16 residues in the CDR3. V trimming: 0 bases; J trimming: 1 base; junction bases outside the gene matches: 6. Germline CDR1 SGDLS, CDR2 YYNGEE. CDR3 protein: CASSVEAGDGQETQYF. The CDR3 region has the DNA TGTGCCAGCAGCGTAGAGGCGGGAGATGGCCAAGAGACCCAGTACTTC.